Sequencing of this TCR beta chain was carried out in a study of regulatory T cells in long-lasting Graves disease. This clonotype was detected only a few times. The CDR3 runs to 16 residues. The ends were cut back, 4 bases at V and 5 bases at J, with 18 bases in the middle. Germline CDR1 is SGDLS and CDR2 is YYNGEE. Arm-PCR of CDR3 regions with iRepertoire HTBI primers generated TCR beta libraries. TCRdb reprocessed the multiplex PCR reads via MiXCR and lists one record per CDR3 protein. The data contain approximately 400,000 distinct CDR3 sequences, approximately 16% of them singletons. Stated time point: newly diagnosed GD, antithyroid drugs for less than 3 months. The TCR library was made from RNA extracted from PBMCs. Patients all came to the study from an endocrinology department in Xi'an, China. The sample was also linked to a second study, of T cells in Graves' hyperthyroidism and ophthalmopathy. From that second work: Stable Graves' hyperthyroidism denoted no ophthalmopathy progression over 18 months.

The receptor was derived from a woman aged 35 to 49 with Graves disease. V is TRBV9 and J is TRBJ2-2, with D perhaps TRBD1 (6 bases). Here the sequenced sample was peripheral blood mononuclear cells (PBMCs), taken at new diagnosis, from a patient treated with antithyroid drugs. The DNA for the CDR3 is TGTGCCAGCAGCACTCACAGGGTGGCGCGAACCGGGGAGCTGTTTTTT. Translating it yields CASSTHRVARTGELFF.